These T cell receptor beta chains were read from a single sample in a study of blood T cell repertoires in COVID-19. The protocol was immunoSEQ multiplex PCR, while the TCRdb copy is restricted to in-frame clones and leaves out a portion. Among about 68,000 clones, 70% to 90% were seen once, and the ten largest hold roughly 3.1%. The source material was peripheral blood. The receptors here all came from a woman in her 50s with COVID-19, enrolled during active disease. CDR3s include the opening cysteine and the closing phenylalanine or tryptophan. A D gene is named only where the DNA matches it firmly. Some rows mark clone size as missing; the rest say once, few, many or name a class of expanded clone.

clone size	V gene	D gene	J gene	CDR3 DNA	CDR3 protein
NA	TRBV5-6	TRBD1	TRBJ2-7	TGTGCCAGCAGCCTCAGGGGGCGCTCCTACGAGCAGTACTTC	CASSLRGRSYEQYF
NA	TRBV7-9	TRBD1	TRBJ1-2	TGTGCCAGCAGCAAGTCCCGGGACAGGGGGTACGGCTACACCTTC	CASSKSRDRGYGYTF
NA	TRBV28	TRBD2	TRBJ2-3	TGTGCCAGCAGTTTCCTTAGCGGGAGGACAGATACGCAGTATTTT	CASSFLSGRTDTQYF
NA	TRBV7-3	NA	TRBJ2-4	TGTGCCAGCAGCTTAACTCCCACAGGGTTCGGCATTCAGTACTTC	CASSLTPTGFGIQYF
NA	TRBV2	TRBD1	TRBJ2-1	TGTGCCAGCAGTACAGGGGCTCCCTACAATGAGCAGTTCTTC	CASSTGAPYNEQFF
NA	TRBV11-3	NA	TRBJ2-5	TGTGCCAGCAGCTTAGGGCGTCCGGGTCCGGGAGAGACCCAGTACTTC	CASSLGRPGPGETQYF
NA	TRBV11-2	NA	TRBJ2-7	TGTGCCAGCAGCTCAATCAGGGAAAAAGGCGAGCAGTACTTC	CASSSIREKGEQYF
NA	TRBV19	TRBD1	TRBJ2-4	TGTGCCAGCAGACAGGGAACTGCTCTAAACATTCAGTACTTC	CASRQGTALNIQYF
NA	TRBV7-9	NA	TRBJ1-5	TGTGCCAGCAGCCCACAGGACAAGGGTCAGCCCCAGCATTTT	CASSPQDKGQPQHF
NA	TRBV6-1	TRBD1	TRBJ2-7	TGTGCCAGCAGTGAAAGGGGACAGGGCCCCGAGCAGTACTTC	CASSERGQGPEQYF
NA	TRBV19	NA	TRBJ1-1	TGTGCCAGTAGCCCCTTGAACACTGAAGCTTTCTTT	CASSPLNTEAFF
NA	TRBV5-1	NA	TRBJ2-7	TGCGCCAGCAGCTTGGTAACTCCCAAATACGAGCAGTACTTC	CASSLVTPKYEQYF
NA	TRBV28	NA	TRBJ2-1	TGTGCCAGCTGTTCAACCAGCTCCTACAATGAGCAGTTCTTC	CASCSTSSYNEQFF
once	TRBV9	NA	TRBJ1-1	TGTGCCAGCAGCGTCATGGGGACTGGGGGGAGAGCTTTCTTT	CASSVMGTGGRAFF
NA	TRBV27	TRBD1	TRBJ2-7	TGTGCCAGCAGCCGCGGGACAGGGAGCCTAGGATACGAGCAGTACTTC	CASSRGTGSLGYEQYF
once	TRBV20-1	TRBD1	TRBJ2-1	TGCAGTGCTAGTCCTACACAGGGGATCAATGAGCAGTTCTTC	CSASPTQGINEQFF
NA	TRBV29-1	NA	TRBJ2-1	TGCAGCGTTGAATGGCTAGCGAGCGCCTACAATGAGCAGTTCTTC	CSVEWLASAYNEQFF
NA	TRBV7-9	NA	TRBJ2-7	TGTGCCAGCAGCTTAGTGATTGGCAGGATCCCCTACGAGCAGTACTTC	CASSLVIGRIPYEQYF
once	TRBV10-3	TRBD1	TRBJ1-2	TGTGCCATCCGACAGGGGGCCGACAACTATGGCTACACCTTC	CAIRQGADNYGYTF
NA	TRBV6-5	NA	TRBJ1-2	TGTGCCAGCAGCGGGTCTAACTATGGCTACACCTTC	CASSGSNYGYTF
few	TRBV3-1/TRBV3-2	NA	TRBJ1-4	TGTGCCAGCAGCCAAGAGCCGGGGGTAAGGGAAAAACTGTTTTTT	CASSQEPGVREKLFF
NA	TRBV19	TRBD1	TRBJ1-5	TGTGCCAGTAGTACCCTTGGACAGGGCAATCAGCCCCAGCATTTT	CASSTLGQGNQPQHF